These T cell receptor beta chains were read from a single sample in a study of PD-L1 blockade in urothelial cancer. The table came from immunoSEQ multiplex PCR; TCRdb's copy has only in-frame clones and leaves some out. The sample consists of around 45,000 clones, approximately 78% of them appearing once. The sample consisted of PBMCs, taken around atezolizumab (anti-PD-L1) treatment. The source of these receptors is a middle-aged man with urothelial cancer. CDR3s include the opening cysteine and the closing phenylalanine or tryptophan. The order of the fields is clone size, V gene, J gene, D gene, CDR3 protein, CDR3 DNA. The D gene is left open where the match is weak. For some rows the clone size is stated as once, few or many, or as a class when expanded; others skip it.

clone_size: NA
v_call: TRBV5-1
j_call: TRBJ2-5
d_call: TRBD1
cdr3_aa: CASSFLGQQETQYF
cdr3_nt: TGCGCCAGCAGCTTTTTGGGACAGCAAGAGACCCAGTACTTC

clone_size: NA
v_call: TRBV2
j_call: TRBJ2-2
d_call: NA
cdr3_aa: CASSVLGGTGELFF
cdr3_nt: TGTGCCAGCAGTGTACTAGGAGGCACCGGGGAGCTGTTTTTT

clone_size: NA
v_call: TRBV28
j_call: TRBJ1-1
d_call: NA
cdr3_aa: CASSFWAGNTEAFF
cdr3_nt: TGTGCCAGCAGTTTTTGGGCGGGAAACACTGAAGCTTTCTTT

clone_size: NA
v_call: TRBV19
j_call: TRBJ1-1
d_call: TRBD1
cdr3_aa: CATNRGWNTEAFF
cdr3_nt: TGTGCCACCAACAGGGGTTGGAACACTGAAGCTTTCTTT

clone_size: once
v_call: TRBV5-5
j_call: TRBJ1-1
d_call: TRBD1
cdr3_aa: CASSFWTGRAFF
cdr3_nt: TGTGCCAGCAGCTTTTGGACAGGGCGGGCTTTCTTT

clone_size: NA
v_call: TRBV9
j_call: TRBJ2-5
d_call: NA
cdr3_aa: CASTPLGGGQETQYF
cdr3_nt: TGTGCCAGCACCCCCTTAGGGGGGGGGCAAGAGACCCAGTACTTC

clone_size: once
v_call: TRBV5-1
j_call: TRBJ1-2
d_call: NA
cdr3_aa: CASSLTVGANYGYTF
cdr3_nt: TGCGCCAGCAGCTTGACGGTGGGAGCTAACTATGGCTACACCTTC

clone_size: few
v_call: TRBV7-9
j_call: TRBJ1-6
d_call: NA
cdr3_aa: CASSSWTVLNSPLHF
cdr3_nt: TGTGCCAGCAGCTCATGGACAGTACTAAATTCACCCCTCCACTTT

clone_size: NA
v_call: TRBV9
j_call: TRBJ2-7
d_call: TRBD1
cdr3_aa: CASSLGTGTNSEQYF
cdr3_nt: TGTGCCAGCAGCCTGGGGACAGGGACGAACTCCGAGCAGTACTTC

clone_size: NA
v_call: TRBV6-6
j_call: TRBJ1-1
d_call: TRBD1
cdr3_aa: CASIEGASAFF
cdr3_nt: TGTGCCAGCATCGAGGGGGCATCGGCTTTCTTT

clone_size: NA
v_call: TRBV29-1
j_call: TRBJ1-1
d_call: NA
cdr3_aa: CSAEAGGADGAFF
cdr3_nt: TGCAGCGCTGAGGCCGGGGGGGCGGATGGGGCTTTCTTT

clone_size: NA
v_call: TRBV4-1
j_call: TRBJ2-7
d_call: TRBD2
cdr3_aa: CASSSGRALGEQYF
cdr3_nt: TGCGCCAGCAGCAGCGGGAGGGCCTTAGGGGAGCAGTACTTC